A selection of T cell receptor beta chains follows, all from one sample in a study of blood T cell repertoires in COVID-19. Only in-frame clones appear in the TCRdb table, and some are missing; sequencing was by immunoSEQ multiplex PCR. The sample contains 35,000 to 45,000 clones, 87% of which appear only once. Sequenced input: peripheral blood. All receptors come from a man in his sixties with acute or convalescent COVID-19. Each CDR3 is given with its conserved first and last residue. A D gene is named only where the DNA matches it firmly. Only some rows state a clone size, as once, few, many or a class for expanded clones.

D	V	size	J	DNA	CDR3
TRBD2	TRBV7-8	few	TRBJ2-7	TGTGCCAGCAACTCGGGAGGGCATGAGAACGAGCAGTACTTC	CASNSGGHENEQYF
-	TRBV15	-	TRBJ2-1	TGTGCCACCAGCAGCCTCCCGGGATCCGAGGCCTACAATGAGCAGTTCTTC	CATSSLPGSEAYNEQFF
TRBD1	TRBV9	-	TRBJ1-6	TGTGCCAGCAGCGTACAACAGGGGAATTCACCCCTCCACTTT	CASSVQQGNSPLHF
-	TRBV19	-	TRBJ1-1	TGTGCCAGTAGTAGGGCTACAGGGACCACTGAAGCTTTCTTT	CASSRATGTTEAFF
TRBD1	TRBV28	-	TRBJ1-1	TGTGCCAGCAGTTTAGATGGGACAGGGTTCACTGAAGCTTTCTTT	CASSLDGTGFTEAFF
TRBD2	TRBV5-4	-	TRBJ2-6	TGTGCCAGCAGCTCGGGAGGACTAGCGGGAGCTTCGGCTGGGGCCAACGTCCTGACTTTC	CASSSGGLAGASAGANVLTF
-	TRBV18	-	TRBJ2-3	TGTGCCAGCTCACCTATGAGGCAACGTTCTAGCACAGATACGCAGTATTTT	CASSPMRQRSSTDTQYF
-	TRBV7-8	-	TRBJ2-4	TGTGCCAGCAGCTTAGAGGAAGGGGTCGGTCAGTACTTC	CASSLEEGVGQYF
-	TRBV24-1	-	TRBJ2-3	TGTGCCACCAGTGATCAACCCGGGTTGGCAGATACGCAGTATTTT	CATSDQPGLADTQYF
-	TRBV27	-	TRBJ1-4	TGTGCCAGCAGTTTATCCAGGACAGACTCTAATGAAAAACTGTTTTTT	CASSLSRTDSNEKLFF
-	TRBV6-5	-	TRBJ2-3	TGTGCCAGCAGTAGTGAGTCGGGTACGCAGTATTTT	CASSSESGTQYF
-	TRBV28	-	TRBJ2-7	TGTGCCAGCAGTTCCAGACAGGGCGGGACCTACGAGCAGTACTTC	CASSSRQGGTYEQYF
TRBD2	TRBV9	-	TRBJ2-5	TGTGCCAGCAGCGGGGGAAGCGGGGTCGTAGAGACCCAGTACTTC	CASSGGSGVVETQYF
TRBD1	TRBV2	few	TRBJ1-4	TGTGCCAGCGGCCGACCAGACAGGGGCGAAAAACTGTTTTTT	CASGRPDRGEKLFF
-	TRBV24-1	-	TRBJ1-1	TGTGCCACCAGTGAGGGGGCGAACACTGAAGCTTTCTTT	CATSEGANTEAFF
TRBD2	TRBV3-1/TRBV3-2	-	TRBJ2-3	TGTGCCAGCAGCCCCACAAGGACTAGCGGATCAGATACGCAGTATTTT	CASSPTRTSGSDTQYF
-	TRBV2	once	TRBJ2-7	TGTGCCAGCAACCGGGACTCCTCTCTTGGTTACGAGCAGTACTTC	CASNRDSSLGYEQYF
-	TRBV7-8	few	TRBJ1-1	TGTGCCAGCAGCCCTCACCAGGGAGGAACTGAAGCTTTCTTT	CASSPHQGGTEAFF
-	TRBV5-1	-	TRBJ2-5	TGCGCCAGCAGCTTGGAGTTCCCGGGAGGGGGCGAAGAGACCCAGTACTTC	CASSLEFPGGGEETQYF
-	TRBV5-1	-	TRBJ2-6	TGCGCCAGCAGCCAAAACACGGGGGCCAACGTCCTGACTTTC	CASSQNTGANVLTF
-	TRBV5-1	-	TRBJ2-3	TGCGCCAGCAGCGGCAGCGGAGCTAGCACAGATACGCAGTATTTT	CASSGSGASTDTQYF
-	TRBV5-1	-	TRBJ2-1	TGCGCCAGCAGCTTCGGGGTCGGAAGCTCCTACAATGAGCAGTTCTTC	CASSFGVGSSYNEQFF
TRBD1	TRBV29-1	-	TRBJ2-1	TGCAGCGAGATGACAGGGAATGAGCAGTTCTTC	CSEMTGNEQFF
TRBD1	TRBV7-9	-	TRBJ1-5	TGTGCCAGCAGCGGACTGGGACAGGGAAGATATAGCAATCAGCCCCAGCATTTT	CASSGLGQGRYSNQPQHF
TRBD2	TRBV19	-	TRBJ2-2	TGTGCCAGTAGTATACTCGGGCTAGCGGGAGGCACCGGGGAGCTGTTTTTT	CASSILGLAGGTGELFF
-	TRBV11-3	-	TRBJ2-1	TGTGCCAGCAGCGCCTACTACAATGAGCAGTTCTTC	CASSAYYNEQFF
-	TRBV10-1	-	TRBJ1-2	TGCGCCAGCAGTGGACAACCGGTCTATGGCTACACCTTC	CASSGQPVYGYTF
-	TRBV6-4	-	TRBJ1-2	TGTGCCAGCAGGCCCTTGCCGGGGGGCGGCTATGGCTACACCTTC	CASRPLPGGGYGYTF
TRBD2	TRBV10-2	-	TRBJ2-3	TGCGCCACTGCGGGAGGGTTAAATACGCAGTATTTT	CATAGGLNTQYF
TRBD1	TRBV7-6	few	TRBJ1-5	TGTGCCAGCAGCTTAGTGGGACAGGGAGGGCAGCCCCAGCATTTT	CASSLVGQGGQPQHF
-	TRBV11-3	-	TRBJ2-1	TGTGCCAGCAGCTCCCACTCTGAGACTCCCCCAGAGCAGTTCTTC	CASSSHSETPPEQFF
TRBD2	TRBV19	-	TRBJ2-2	TGTGCCAGTAGATCCGGACTAGCCGCGAACACCGGGGAGCTGTTTTTT	CASRSGLAANTGELFF
-	TRBV11-3	-	TRBJ1-2	TGTGCCAGCAGCTTACGTGCCAGAACGAACTATGGCTACACCTTC	CASSLRARTNYGYTF
TRBD1	TRBV7-7	-	TRBJ1-4	TGTGCTAGCAGCCCCCGACAGGGGGAAAAACTGTTTTTT	CASSPRQGEKLFF
TRBD1	TRBV11-3	-	TRBJ2-7	TGTGCCAGCAGCTTCCGCTCGGGACAGGGCTACGAGCAGTACTTC	CASSFRSGQGYEQYF
-	TRBV2	-	TRBJ2-2	TGTGCCAGCAGTGAATCCCGTAACACCGGGGAGCTGTTTTTT	CASSESRNTGELFF
TRBD1	TRBV4-1	few	TRBJ1-5	TGCGCCAGCAGCCAAGATGGGACAGGGCTTAATCAGCCCCAGCATTTT	CASSQDGTGLNQPQHF
-	TRBV5-8	-	TRBJ2-6	TGTGCCAGCAGCTTCTGGGCGTCTGGGGCCAACGTCCTGACTTTC	CASSFWASGANVLTF
-	TRBV11-3	-	TRBJ1-1	TGTGCCAGCAGCTTAGCCCCGGGGAACACTGAAGCTTTCTTT	CASSLAPGNTEAFF
TRBD2	TRBV6-1	-	TRBJ2-7	TGTGCCAGCGGGGCTAGCGGGGACTACGAGCAGTACTTC	CASGASGDYEQYF
-	TRBV20-1	-	TRBJ2-5	TGCAGTGCTAGTCTTCTTCAAGAGACCCAGTACTTC	CSASLLQETQYF
-	TRBV7-9	few	TRBJ2-7	TGTGCCAGCAGCTTACGCGCGAATTCGGAGTTCGAGCAGTACTTC	CASSLRANSEFEQYF
TRBD2	TRBV4-2	-	TRBJ2-7	TGTGCCAGCAGCCAGGAAGAAACTAGCGGGATCTCCTACGAGCAGTACTTC	CASSQEETSGISYEQYF
TRBD2	TRBV3-1/TRBV3-2	-	TRBJ2-3	TGTGCCAGTAGCTTAGCGGGAGGTCCAGATACGCAGTATTTT	CASSLAGGPDTQYF
-	TRBV5-5	-	TRBJ1-2	TGTGCCAGCAGCTTGACGCCGGGACTAAGTGGCTACACCTTC	CASSLTPGLSGYTF
-	TRBV19	-	TRBJ2-1	TGTGCCAGTAGTGGACTGCACTCCTACAATGAGCAGTTCTTC	CASSGLHSYNEQFF
TRBD2	TRBV29-1	-	TRBJ2-1	TGCAGCGTTCCGGGGGGTCAGCTCCTAGACGCCTACAATGAGCAGTTCTTC	CSVPGGQLLDAYNEQFF
TRBD1	TRBV15	-	TRBJ1-2	TGTGCCACCAGCAGAGATCCGGGGGACAGCTATGGCTACACCTTC	CATSRDPGDSYGYTF
-	TRBV5-1	once	TRBJ1-2	TGCGCCAGCAGCCCCCCCGCGGGGGAGGGTGGCTACACCTTC	CASSPPAGEGGYTF
TRBD2	TRBV24-1	-	TRBJ2-1	TGTGCCACCAGTGATTCCCTAGCGGGTTTACCTTACAATGAGCAGTTCTTC	CATSDSLAGLPYNEQFF
-	TRBV7-8	-	TRBJ2-2	TGTGCCAGCAGCTGGTGGAGGATGGGGTTGAATAGGGAGCTGTTTTTT	CASSWWRMGLNRELFF
TRBD1	TRBV5-4	-	TRBJ2-5	TGTGCCAGCAGCCCGAGCGGGACAGGGTGGGAAGAGACCCAGTACTTC	CASSPSGTGWEETQYF
-	TRBV5-6	-	TRBJ1-6	TGTGCCAGCAGCTTAAACAGGGTGAGCTCACCCCTCCACTTT	CASSLNRVSSPLHF
-	TRBV5-1	once	TRBJ2-5	TGCGCCAGCAGCTTAACGCCTGCGGAGACCCAGTACTTC	CASSLTPAETQYF
TRBD2	TRBV3-1/TRBV3-2	-	TRBJ2-1	TGTGCCAGCAGCCAGCTGACTAGCGGGACGTCCTACAATGAGCAGTTCTTC	CASSQLTSGTSYNEQFF
TRBD1	TRBV5-1	-	TRBJ2-5	TGCGCCAGCAGCCCGGCGGGACAGGGACAAGAGACCCAGTACTTC	CASSPAGQGQETQYF
TRBD2	TRBV5-1	-	TRBJ2-7	TGCGCCAGCAGCTTAGCGGGAGGGCCGTATGAGCAGTACTTC	CASSLAGGPYEQYF
TRBD1	TRBV6-5	-	TRBJ1-1	TGTGCCAGCAGCCTGAGTACAGGGGACACTGAAGCTTTCTTT	CASSLSTGDTEAFF
-	TRBV24-1	-	TRBJ2-3	TGTGCCACCAGCTCGGCGGGTACGCAGTATTTT	CATSSAGTQYF
-	TRBV18	-	TRBJ1-3	TGTGCCAGCTCACTAGAAGGGGTCCCTGGAAACACCATATATTTT	CASSLEGVPGNTIYF